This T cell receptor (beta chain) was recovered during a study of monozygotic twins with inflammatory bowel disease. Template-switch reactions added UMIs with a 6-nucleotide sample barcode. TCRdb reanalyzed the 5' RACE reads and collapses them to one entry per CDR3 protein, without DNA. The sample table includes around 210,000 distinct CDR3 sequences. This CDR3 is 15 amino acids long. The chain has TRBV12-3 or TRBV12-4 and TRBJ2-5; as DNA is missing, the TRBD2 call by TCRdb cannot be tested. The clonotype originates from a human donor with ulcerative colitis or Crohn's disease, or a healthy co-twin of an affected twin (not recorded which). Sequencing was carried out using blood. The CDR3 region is CASRELAGAKETQYF.